The T cell receptor (beta chain) described here comes from a study of OX40 agonist ivuxolimab in advanced cancers. Context from the whole study: Ivuxolimab was a fully human IgG2 agonistic monoclonal antibody targeting the costimulatory receptor OX40 (CD134). Intravenous ivuxolimab was administered to patients every 2 weeks at six dose levels: 0.01, 0.1, 0.3, 1.5, 3 and 10 mg/kg. Of the roughly 52 patients in dose escalation, 19 had hepatocellular carcinoma, some 15 had melanoma, 9 had renal cell carcinoma and 9 had head and neck cancer. In the dose-escalation cohort, 82.7% of patients were male, and the mean age was approximately 60 years, with a range of about 20 to 79. Prior anti-PD-1, anti-PD-L1 or anti-CTLA-4 therapy was permitted, and approximately 40% of dose-escalation patients had received checkpoint inhibitors. Partial responses were achieved by three dose-escalation patients, of whom one had hepatocellular carcinoma and two had cutaneous melanoma. Peripheral TCRbeta sequencing was intended to test whether TCR sequence diversity was altered and clonal T-cell expansion was caused by ivuxolimab. The paper reports the monotherapy dose-escalation portion (N of about 54 patients) of the phase I ivuxolimab trial. Overall study results and their limits: Low levels of normalized T-cell clonal expansion were also seen in some patients who did not respond. At doses from 0.1 to 3.0 mg/kg, clonal expansion was seen in both CD4+ and CD8+ blood T cells between baseline and week 6. Antigen specificity was not determined for the clonally expanded peripheral T cells. Partial responders in the 0.1-3.0 mg/kg groups had among the lowest normalized peripheral clonal expansion, especially among CD8+ T cells. After ivuxolimab, CD8+ T cells had more expanded clones than CD4+ T cells on average.

Compared with germline, V lacks 1 base and J lacks 6 bases; bases without a gene match: 5. Inclusive of the bounding cysteine and phenylalanine, the CDR3 is 16 residues long. Here the CDR3 DNA is all that survives: 48 bases in frame from base 1. The germline V gene provides CDR1 MGHDK and CDR2 SYGVNS. On this clone itself: The antigen it binds to is not known. Base quality data are lacking; no much larger clone is found one base away.

For sequencing of the TCRbeta CDR3 region, genomic DNA was extracted from the sorted cells. The immunoSEQ Assay was used for sequencing of TCRbeta CDR3 regions. The table was pulled from immuneACCESS by TCRdb, which kept in-frame rearrangements only. Such tables lose some clones; where checked, under half of the loss comes from unresolved V genes, and the rest has no known cause. This sample is represented by around 40,000 clones; 84% of them were singletons. About a sixth of the sample comes from the top ten. The trial excluded patients who had a history of autoimmune disease or who were on systemic immunosuppression. In every dose cohort, peripheral blood was drawn for TCR sequencing at baseline, cycle 4 day 1, and cycle 7 day 1. The samples were taken from a phase I, first-in-human, multicenter, open-label dose-escalation trial of ivuxolimab. Adults with locally advanced or metastatic melanoma, renal cell, hepatocellular, or head and neck squamous cell carcinoma were enrolled in the trial. Before TCR sequencing, CD4+ T cells and CD8+ T cells from peripheral blood were sorted into separate populations.

In this chain, TRBV25-1 is recombined with TRBJ1-5, with 11 bases aligning to TRBD1. The receptor comes from an adult with an advanced solid tumor such as melanoma, head and neck, liver or kidney cancer. This sample comprised CD4+ or CD8+ T cells sorted from blood, obtained in a trial of the OX40 agonist ivuxolimab. The CDR3 in this case is CASSESWTGGSQPQHF. In nucleotides, the sequence is TGTGCCAGCAGTGAATCCTGGACAGGGGGCAGTCAGCCCCAGCATTTT.